A selection of T cell receptor beta chains follows, all from one sample in a study of cytomegalovirus exposure and HLA in healthy donors. Sequenced by immunoSEQ multiplex PCR; TCRdb stores in-frame clones only, minus some. The table shows about 200,000 clones, with roughly 80% occurring only once. The sequenced material came from PBMCs. The receptors were sampled from a woman aged 45 to 65 in good health and CMV-seronegative. The CDR3 runs from the conserved cysteine through the conserved F or W. D genes are given only for firm matches. Where a row states a size, it is once, few, many or the class of an expanded clone; other rows omit it.

d_call clone_size v_call cdr3_aa
TRBD1 . TRBV6-5 CASRSGTGAYEQYF
. . TRBV6-1 CASNNGGTQYF
TRBD2 once TRBV9 CASSVAAGRAGDEQFF
. few TRBV5-1 CASSLAAGGPYGYTF
. . TRBV19 CASSRPSTVSNQPQHF
TRBD1 . TRBV4-2 CASRRYEQGATPYGYTF
. . TRBV28 CASSWSLRAGGSTEAFF
. . TRBV27 CASSSPNTDTQYF
TRBD2 . TRBV10-3 CAISESLGTSGRNIQYF
TRBD2 . TRBV28 CASTTPGLAGRSEQYF
. . TRBV5-1 CASSSETQGAGDTQYF
TRBD1 . TRBV4-3 CASSQDIGTGGAFGSLNTEAFF
TRBD1 once TRBV27 CASRYQDRSLDYGYTF
. few TRBV20-1 CSAYAYEQYF
TRBD1 . TRBV6-6 CASSSRDRGSNQPQHF
. . TRBV5-6 CASSPRGRTGTQYF
. . TRBV7-2 CASRAGGGGTYEQYF
TRBD2 . TRBV4-3 CASSPRTSADNEQFF
TRBD2 . TRBV5-1 CASSFGLEVKTYEQYF
. . TRBV15 CATTTTAGGTEAFF
. . TRBV5-1 CASSLTHGSYNEQFF
TRBD1 few TRBV5-6 CASSRRTGGQPQHF
TRBD1 . TRBV10-3 CAISGQGAVNTIYF
. . TRBV9 CASSHLIATKGVYGYTF
TRBD1 . TRBV29-1 CSVRDSDNQPQHF
TRBD1 . TRBV5-8 CASRKTGQGNTGELFF
. . TRBV2 CASSEERGNFEAFF
TRBD1 . TRBV19 CASSNKQGVRTDTQYF
TRBD1 . TRBV7-2 CASSWTGTGGGGYTF
. few TRBV6-4 CASSDHSTDTQYF
. . TRBV7-2 CASSLGQGFLQPQHF
. . TRBV11-2 CASSFIQGRNTEAFF